Reported below is one T cell receptor beta chain. This sample stems from a study of blood T cell repertoires in COVID-19. Study background: Researchers got acute and convalescent COVID-19 samples from the United States, Italy and Spain.

In the study's own analysis: Amplification of reference gene primers was used by the study to estimate nucleated cell counts. TCRdb keeps only in-frame clones here, not all; method: immunoSEQ multiplex PCR. V and J calls and clone size are given by that table; D and trimming were obtained from the DNA. The table shows about 27,000 clones, with roughly 80% occurring only once. The CDR3 has 13 amino acids. Per the germline V gene, CDR1 is SGHTA and CDR2 is FQGTGA. Trimming took off 3 bases at V and 2 bases at J, with 5 bases between the two ends. The V gene is TRBV7-3, the J gene TRBJ1-3, with D hard to call. This TCR derives from a man between 70 and 80 years old with active COVID-19. The sample comprised peripheral blood. The CDR3 here is CASSFSTGNTIYF. DNA of the CDR3: TGTGCCAGCAGCTTTAGCACTGGAAACACCATATATTTT.